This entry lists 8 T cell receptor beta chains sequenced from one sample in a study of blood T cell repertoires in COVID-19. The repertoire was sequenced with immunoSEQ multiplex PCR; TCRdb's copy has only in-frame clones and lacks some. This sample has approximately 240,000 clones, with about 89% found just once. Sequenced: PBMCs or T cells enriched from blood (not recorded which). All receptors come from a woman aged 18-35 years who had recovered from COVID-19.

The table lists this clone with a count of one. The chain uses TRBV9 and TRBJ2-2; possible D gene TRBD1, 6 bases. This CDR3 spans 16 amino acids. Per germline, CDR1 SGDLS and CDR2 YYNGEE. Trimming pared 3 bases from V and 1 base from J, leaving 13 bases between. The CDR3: CASSAVRDMNTGELFF. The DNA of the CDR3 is TGTGCCAGCAGCGCAGTCCGGGACATGAACACCGGGGAGCTGTTTTTT.

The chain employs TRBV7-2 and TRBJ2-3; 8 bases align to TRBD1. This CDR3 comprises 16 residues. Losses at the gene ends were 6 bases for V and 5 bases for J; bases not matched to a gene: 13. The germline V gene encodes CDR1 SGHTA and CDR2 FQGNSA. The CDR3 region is CASSWPGQAARDTQYF. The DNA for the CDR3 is TGTGCCAGCAGTTGGCCGGGACAGGCAGCACGAGATACGCAGTATTTT.

The CDR3 spells CASSGTGTGADYGYTF. In DNA form, the CDR3 reads TGTGCCAGCAGTGGGACCGGGACAGGGGCTGACTATGGCTACACCTTC. The J gene is TRBJ1-2, the V gene TRBV6-6; 10 nucleotides match TRBD1. Per germline, CDR1 MNHNY and CDR2 SVGAGI (reference sequence). Trimming removed 5 bases from V and 3 bases from J; junction bases left unmatched: 9. The CDR3 has 16 amino acids.

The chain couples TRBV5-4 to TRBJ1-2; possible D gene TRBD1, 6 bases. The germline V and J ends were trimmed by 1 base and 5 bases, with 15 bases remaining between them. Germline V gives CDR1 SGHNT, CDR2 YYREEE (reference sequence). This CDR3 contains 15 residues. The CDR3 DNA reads TGTGCCAGCAGCTTGACATACCAGGGGCCTTATGGCTACACCTTC. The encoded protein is CASSLTYQGPYGYTF.

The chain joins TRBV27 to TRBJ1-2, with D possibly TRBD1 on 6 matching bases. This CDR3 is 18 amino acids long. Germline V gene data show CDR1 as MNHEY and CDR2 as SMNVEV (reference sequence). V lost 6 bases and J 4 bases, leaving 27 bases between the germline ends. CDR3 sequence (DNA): TGTGCCAGCAGGGGAACCGGGACACGTGGGACCGCATCCTATGGCTACACCTTC. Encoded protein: CASRGTGTRGTASYGYTF.

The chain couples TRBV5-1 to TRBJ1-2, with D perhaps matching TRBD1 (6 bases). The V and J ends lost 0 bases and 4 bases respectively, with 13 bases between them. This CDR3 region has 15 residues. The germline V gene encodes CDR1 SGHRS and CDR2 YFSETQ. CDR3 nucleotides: TGCGCCAGCAGCTTGGGACAGGCCACCTTCTATGGCTACACCTTC. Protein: CASSLGQATFYGYTF. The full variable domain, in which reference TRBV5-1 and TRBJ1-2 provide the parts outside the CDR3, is KAGVTQTPRYLIKTRGQQVTLSCSPISGHRSVSWYQQTPGQGLQFLFEYFSETQRNKGNFPGRFSGRQFSNSRSEMNVSTLELGDSALYLCASSLGQATFYGYTFGSGTRLTVV.

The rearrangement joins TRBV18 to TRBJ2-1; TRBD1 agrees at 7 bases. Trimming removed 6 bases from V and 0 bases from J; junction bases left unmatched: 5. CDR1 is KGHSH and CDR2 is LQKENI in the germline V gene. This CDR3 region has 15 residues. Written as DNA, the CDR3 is TGTGCCAGCTCCGTTGACAGGGCCTCCTACAATGAGCAGTTCTTC. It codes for CASSVDRASYNEQFF.

CDR3 sequence (DNA): TGTGCCAGTAGTAATTTCGGGAATCAGCCCCAGCATTTT. It is translated as CASSNFGNQPQHF. This chain connects TRBV19 to TRBJ1-5, with D unclear. V was trimmed by 4 bases and J by 4 bases, leaving 8 bases between them. CDR1 LNHDA and CDR2 SQIVND come from the germline V gene (reference sequence). The CDR3 spans 13 residues.